Included here is one TCR beta chain sequence, with context. What it binds is unknown. This specimen comes from a study of PD-1 blockade in classical Hodgkin lymphoma. CDR1 and CDR2 from the germline V gene are SGHVS and FQNEAQ. V was trimmed by 1 base and J by 1 base, leaving 16 bases between them. The CDR3 is made up of 17 amino acids. Some clones are missing from TCRdb's copy, which holds only in-frame ones; the method was immunoSEQ multiplex PCR. The sample lists about 15,000 clones, 90% to 95% occurring once. As to time point: newly diagnosed, previously untreated cHL patient sample. Isolated CD8+ T cells were derived from thawed PBMCs through magnetic negative selection. What served as comparison were PBMCs in newly diagnosed, untreated classical Hodgkin lymphoma. General study points: Reported findings placed baseline TCR diversity lower in newly diagnosed patients (compared with healthy donors). What drove the repertoire differences, possibly disease activity or prior therapy, has not been defined.

V gene TRBV7-8 combines with J gene TRBJ1-2; unclear D gene. This clonotype originated in a human donor with classical Hodgkin lymphoma. Material for sequencing was CD8+ T cells from blood. CDR3 DNA: TGTGCCAGCAGCTTAGTACCCGGAGGGCTCTTTAACTATGGCTACACCTTC. Residues: CASSLVPGGLFNYGYTF. The entire variable domain, with the rest obtained from reference TRBV7-8 and TRBJ1-2, is as follows: GAGVSQSPRYKVAKRGQDVALRCDPISGHVSLFWYQQALGQGPEFLTYFQNEAQLDKSGLPSDRFFAERPEGSVSTLKIQRTQQEDSAVYLCASSLVPGGLFNYGYTFGSGTRLTVV.